One sample yielded the 27 T cell receptor beta chains listed below, sequenced in a study of human T cells and chemical hapten exposure. Time point specified: patch test 3, about 24 weeks after DPC sensitization. This sample's treatment: therapeutic diphenylcyclopropenone sensitization with weekly scalp DPC. A single record per CDR3 protein comes from TCRdb applying MiXCR to the RACE reads. The profile covers about 90,000 distinct CDR3 sequences, with roughly a tenth appearing a single time and approximately 0.99% taken by the ten largest. The starting material was whole blood, obtained in connection with sensitization to the hapten diphenylcyclopropenone (DPC). Receptors originate from a woman in her 30s with alopecia areata. Some clones in this sample may be carry-over from other donors' samples.

This clonotype has a count of ten or more. The V and J genes are TRBV28 and TRBJ2-1; 12 bases fit TRBD2. CDR3 length: 15 residues. CDR1 is MDHEN, CDR2 SYDVKM, per germline. V dropped 1 base and J dropped 13; count of bases not matched to a gene: 8. The CDR3 loop is CASSLFSSGRAGQFF. In DNA form, the CDR3 reads TGTGCCAGCAGTTTATTTTCTAGCGGGAGGGCGGGACAGTTCTTC. Drawing the rest from reference TRBV28 and TRBJ2-1, the complete variable domain is DVKVTQSSRYLVKRTGEKVFLECVQDMDHENMFWYRQDPGLGLRLIYFSYDVKMKEKGDIPEGYSVSREKKERFSLILESASTNQTSMYLCASSLFSSGRAGQFFGPGTRLTVL.

The chain combines TRBV19 with TRBJ2-7; 7 bases match TRBD1. With V trimmed by 9 bases and J by 5 bases, 10 bases remained unmatched. This CDR3 has 13 residues. Germline-derived CDR1 and CDR2 are LNHDA and SQIVND (reference sequence). This CDR3 reads CASGRQGVNEQYF. CDR3 sequence (DNA): TGTGCCAGCGGAAGACAGGGTGTAAACGAGCAGTACTTC. The full variable domain, rest sourced from reference TRBV19 and TRBJ2-7, is DGGITQSPKYLFRKEGQNVTLSCEQNLNHDAMYWYRQDPGQGLRLIYYSQIVNDFQKGDIAEGYSVSREKKESFPLTVTSAQKNPTAFYLCASGRQGVNEQYFGPGTRLTVT.

This clonotype was counted at least ten times. The rearrangement uses TRBV7-9 and TRBJ2-7; 13 nucleotides line up with TRBD2. J gave up 8 bases and V 7 bases, and 5 bases lay outside the gene matches. This CDR3 has 13 amino acids. The germline CDR1 and CDR2 sequences are SEHNR and FQNEAQ (reference sequence). CDR3 loop: CASTGLAGAKQYF. The CDR3 DNA reads TGTGCCAGCACAGGACTAGCGGGAGCCAAGCAGTACTTC. Based on the CDR3 plus reference TRBV7-9 and TRBJ2-7, the full variable domain is DTGVSQNPRHKITKRGQNVTFRCDPISEHNRLYWYRQTLGQGPEFLTYFQNEAQLEKSRLLSDRFSAERPKGSFSTLEIQRTEQGDSAMYLCASTGLAGAKQYFGPGTRLTVT.

This clonotype was detected ten times or more. This rearrangement joins TRBV9 to TRBJ1-3; D is uncertain. V gave up 0 bases and J gave up 8 bases, with 9 bases separating them. CDR1 and CDR2 (germline): SGDLS, YYNGEE. CDR3 size: 13 residues. Here the CDR3 DNA reads TGTGCCAGCAGCGTAGTCGAGGGTCACACCATATATTTT. Amino acid sequence: CASSVVEGHTIYF. Based on the CDR3 plus reference TRBV9 and TRBJ1-3, the full variable domain is DSGVTQTPKHLITATGQRVTLRCSPRSGDLSVYWYQQSLDQGLQFLIQYYNGEERAKGNILERFSAQQFPDLHSELNLSSLELGDSALYFCASSVVEGHTIYFGEGSWLTVV.

Only a few counts were recorded for this clonotype. This sequence joins TRBV12-3 or TRBV12-4 and TRBJ2-3, with TRBD2 identical over 7 bases. V gave up 5 bases and J gave up 0 bases; unmatched junction bases: 5. The CDR3 runs to 15 residues. DNA of the CDR3: TGTGCCAGCAGTGGAACTAGCGCAAGCACAGATACGCAGTATTTT. It yields the protein CASSGTSASTDTQYF.

In its sample, this clonotype was seen many times. The CDR3 nucleotides are TGCAGCGTTAGGCCTAGCGGGAGTTTGACGCAGTATTTT. Amino acid sequence: CSVRPSGSLTQYF. The chain recombines TRBV29-1 with TRBJ2-3, with 10 bases lining up with TRBD2. CDR3 length equals 13 residues. Germline loops: CDR1 SQVTM, CDR2 ANQGSEA. With V trimmed by 5 bases and J by 9 bases, 8 bases remained unmatched.

The sample holds many counts of this clonotype. The rearrangement links TRBV12-3 or TRBV12-4 to TRBJ1-4, with 9 positions matching TRBD1. Trimming took 6 bases from V and 5 from J; bases not matched to a gene: 10. CDR3 size: 16 residues. This CDR3 is CASRQGASSGNEKLFF. CDR3 DNA: TGTGCCAGCAGACAGGGGGCTTCCTCGGGAAATGAAAAACTGTTTTTT.

This clonotype was recorded many times. The chain uses TRBV5-1 and TRBJ2-3; the D is unclear. The CDR3 length is 12 residues. The germline CDR1 and CDR2 sequences are SGHRS and YFSETQ. Deletions cut 0 bases from V and 3 bases from J, with 2 bases between. The CDR3 region has the DNA TGCGCCAGCAGCTTGGAAACAGATACGCAGTATTTT. Amino acid sequence: CASSLETDTQYF.

This clonotype has at least ten counts. The chain links TRBV7-9 to TRBJ2-3, with 7 bases fitting TRBD2. After removal of 4 bases from V and 1 base from J, the junction contained 2 bases not matched to a gene. The CDR3 totals 14 residues. CDR1 is SEHNR, CDR2 FQNEAQ, per germline (reference sequence). CDR3 DNA: TGTGCCAGCAGCTCGGGACTACGCACAGATACGCAGTATTTT. Translating gives CASSSGLRTDTQYF.

This clonotype was seen at least ten times. J is TRBJ2-1 and V is TRBV4-3; tentative D call: TRBD2 (5 bases). Germline-derived CDR1 and CDR2 are LGHNA and YSLEER. There are 13 residues in the CDR3. Trimming pared 1 base from V and 7 bases from J, leaving 8 bases between. The CDR3 sequence: CASSQGLANEQFF. CDR3 sequence (DNA): TGCGCCAGCAGCCAAGGGCTAGCAAATGAGCAGTTCTTC.

A single count supports this clonotype. Being one base from a much bigger clone, this may be a read error. V gene TRBV11-2 combines with J gene TRBJ2-5; maybe TRBD2 (5 bases). The CDR3 length is 18 residues. CDR1 is SGHAT and CDR2 is FQNNGV in the germline V gene. The germline V and J ends were trimmed by 0 bases and 1 base, with 18 bases remaining between them. CDR3 nucleotide sequence: TGTGCCAGCAGCTTAGATCCCCGAGGGCGGTGGGTCCAAGAGACCCAGTACTTC. Protein: CASSLDPRGRWVQETQYF.

This clonotype showed up just a few times. The genes are TRBV12-3 or TRBV12-4 and TRBJ2-1; D remains unclear. The V gene lost 6 bases and the J gene lost 0 bases, with 6 bases spanning the gap. CDR3 size: 13 residues. The CDR3 spells CASRLDSYNEQFF. The CDR3 nucleotides are TGTGCCAGCAGGCTAGACTCCTACAATGAGCAGTTCTTC.

This clonotype was counted at least ten times. The rearrangement uses TRBV6-6 and TRBJ1-1, with 9 bases lining up with TRBD1. CDR1 is MNHNY and CDR2 is SVGAGI in the germline V gene (reference sequence). This CDR3 comprises 15 residues. V gave up 7 bases and J gave up 6 bases; unmatched junction bases: 12. CDR3 DNA: TGTGCCAGCATCGACAGAGACAGGGGGGGACCTGAAGCTTTCTTT. Protein sequence: CASIDRDRGGPEAFF.

The rearrangement links TRBV3-1 to TRBJ2-1, with TRBD2 matching 8 bases. CDR3 length: 14 amino acids. The germline V gene encodes CDR1 LGHDT and CDR2 YNNKEL (reference sequence). V shed 4 bases and J 5 bases; nucleotides not matched to a gene: 4. CDR3 protein: CASSPSAGDNEQFF. CDR3 nucleotides: TGTGCCAGCAGCCCCTCAGCGGGGGACAATGAGCAGTTCTTC.

This clonotype was found many times. The genes are TRBV2 and TRBJ2-4; perhaps TRBD1 as D (5 bases). The CDR3 spans 13 residues. Germline CDR1 SNHLY, CDR2 FYNNEI. Deletions cut 3 bases from V and 11 bases from J, with 14 bases between. Here the CDR3 reads CASSEGRASLQYF. CDR3 bases: TGTGCCAGCAGTGAGGGCAGGGCGTCCCTTCAGTACTTC.

Ten or more counts support this clonotype. The V and J genes are TRBV4-3 and TRBJ2-7; 7 positions agree with TRBD2. The CDR3 runs to 19 residues. V shed 3 bases, J shed 4 bases, and the junction held 21 bases outside the gene matches. The germline V gene has CDR1 LGHNA and CDR2 YSLEER. The CDR3 is CASSQQAGSTATSSYEQYF. CDR3 DNA: TGCGCCAGCAGCCAGCAAGCGGGCAGTACCGCGACTAGCTCTTACGAGCAGTACTTC.

The chain joins TRBV6-2 or TRBV6-3 to TRBJ2-1; D is perhaps TRBD1 or TRBD2 (5 bases each). Trimming cost V 5 bases and J 5 bases, with 16 bases left between them. The CDR3 consists of 15 residues. Germline V gene lookup returns CDR1 MNHEY and CDR2 SVGEGT. The CDR3 DNA is TGTGCCAGCAGTCCCGTAGGGGACGGCCACAATGAGCAGTTCTTC. Amino acid sequence: CASSPVGDGHNEQFF.

J is TRBJ1-6 and V is TRBV20-1; the D is unclear. The germline V gene encodes CDR1 DFQATT and CDR2 SNEGSKA (reference sequence). CDR3 length: 12 amino acids. For the CDR3, the DNA is TGCGGCGCCGAGCCCGACAATTCACCCCTCCACTTT. This translates into CGAEPDNSPLHF.

The chain joins TRBV29-1 to TRBJ2-1; 14 nucleotides line up with TRBD2. The CDR3 has 14 residues. V trimming: 7 bases; J trimming: 10 bases; junction bases outside the gene matches: 9. Germline loops: CDR1 SQVTM, CDR2 ANQGSEA. The chain's CDR3 is CSATSGGALSEQFF. The DNA of the CDR3 is TGCAGCGCGACTAGCGGGGGGGCCCTATCCGAGCAGTTCTTC.

This clonotype was detected a few times. V gene TRBV7-2 combines with J gene TRBJ2-2, with 11 positions matching TRBD2. This CDR3 has 15 amino acids. The germline V gene encodes CDR1 SGHTA and CDR2 FQGNSA. V lost 5 bases and J lost 7; bases outside the gene matches: 6. In nucleotides, the CDR3 is TGTGCCAGCAGCAAGGGACTAGCGGAGAGCGGGGAGCTGTTTTTT. This gives the protein CASSKGLAESGELFF.

There are many counts of this clonotype. J is TRBJ2-3 and V is TRBV20-1, with a tentative D call TRBD2 (6 bases). The V and J ends lost 4 bases and 3 bases respectively, with 14 bases between them. Germline V gene sequence: CDR1 DFQATT, CDR2 SNEGSKA (reference sequence). CDR3 length: 14 amino acids. CDR3 sequence reads: CSANALGSTDTQYF. CDR3 nucleotides: TGCAGTGCTAACGCTCTCGGGAGTACAGATACGCAGTATTTT.

The chain combines TRBV20-1 with TRBJ2-4; D is uncertain. Germline CDR1 and CDR2: DFQATT and SNEGSKA (reference sequence). The CDR3 covers 14 residues. V gave up 5 bases and J gave up 0 bases, with 11 bases separating them. For the CDR3, the DNA is TGCAGTGCTGGATTGTCCTTAGCCAAAAACATTCAGTACTTC. It encodes CSAGLSLAKNIQYF.

The chain links TRBV29-1 to TRBJ1-1, with D possibly matching TRBD1 (6 bases). The CDR3 has 13 residues. Germline CDR1 is SQVTM and CDR2 is ANQGSEA. Trimming removed 3 bases from V and 4 bases from J, with 12 bases in between. The CDR3 loop is CSVESTGSTEAFF. In nucleotides, the CDR3 is TGCAGCGTTGAGTCAACAGGGAGCACTGAAGCTTTCTTT.

The rearrangement links TRBV3-1 to TRBJ1-6; TRBD1 is a possible D gene (6 bases). Germline-derived CDR1 and CDR2 are LGHDT and YNNKEL (reference sequence). The CDR3 totals 16 residues. Trimming removed 4 bases at V and 9 bases at J, with 19 bases between. CDR3 region: CASSPMNRGPASPLHF. CDR3 sequence (DNA): TGTGCCAGCAGCCCTATGAACCGGGGGCCCGCTTCACCCCTCCACTTT.

The CDR3 region is CASGPLYGNSPLHF. The CDR3 DNA is TGTGCCAGCGGGCCACTTTATGGGAATTCACCCCTCCACTTT. The V call is TRBV6-1, the J call TRBJ1-6; D ambiguous. V was pared by 8 bases and J by 7 bases, with 15 bases between. Looked up from germline, CDR1 is MNHNS and CDR2 is SASEGT. The CDR3 is made up of 14 amino acids.

This clonotype was recorded only once. This chain uses TRBV3-1 with TRBJ1-1; D might be TRBD1 (5 bases). Germline V gene sequence: CDR1 LGHDT, CDR2 YNNKEL (reference sequence). The CDR3 runs to 16 residues. V was cut by 4 bases and J by 5 bases, with 20 bases left in between. The CDR3 DNA is TGTGCCAGCAGCCCAAACGGGGCTACAGAAGGGACTGAAGCTTTCTTT. It codes for CASSPNGATEGTEAFF.

Ten or more counts support this clonotype. The chain has TRBV7-9 and TRBJ2-1; unclear D gene. The germline V and J ends were trimmed by 3 bases and 1 base, with 7 bases remaining between them. Per the germline V gene, CDR1 is SEHNR and CDR2 is FQNEAQ (reference sequence). The CDR3 runs 14 residues. DNA of the CDR3: TGTGCCAGCAGCTTTTTCCCTTCCTACAATGAGCAGTTCTTC. Its translation is CASSFFPSYNEQFF. Full variable domain (missing parts from reference TRBV7-9 and TRBJ2-1): DTGVSQNPRHKITKRGQNVTFRCDPISEHNRLYWYRQTLGQGPEFLTYFQNEAQLEKSRLLSDRFSAERPKGSFSTLEIQRTEQGDSAMYLCASSFFPSYNEQFFGPGTRLTVL.